This TCR beta chain came from a study of cytomegalovirus exposure and HLA in healthy donors. Study-level background: In an earlier analysis, 117 million unique TCR beta sequences were found from some 200 million T cells. Study observations and caveats: Among the CMV-associated chains, three were confirmed in vitro as specific for CMV antigens. TRBV6-2, TRBV6-3 and some other V segments were excluded as indistinguishable. For most TCR beta V segments, an earlier analysis put the productive rate at about 87% or about 30% of the time.

13 Jbeta primers and 60 Vbeta primers were used for the PCR. Generated by immunoSEQ multiplex PCR, the TCRdb table keeps only in-frame clones and is missing some. In the table there are 65,000 to 85,000 clones, approximately 72% of which are singletons. Unmatched junction bases numbered 11, after V lost 1 base and J lost 4 bases. The V gene's germline CDR1 is LGHNA and CDR2 YSLEER. The CDR3 consists of 17 residues. Concerning this clone itself: Its antigen is as yet unknown.

The TCR originated in a woman aged 35 to 49 in good health and CMV-seropositive. The V and J genes are TRBV4-3 and TRBJ2-3; TRBD1 agrees at 7 bases. Sequences were obtained from PBMCs. The CDR3 region is CASSQGGQGESADTQYF. As DNA, the CDR3 is TGCGCCAGCAGCCAAGGAGGGCAGGGGGAGAGTGCAGATACGCAGTATTTT.